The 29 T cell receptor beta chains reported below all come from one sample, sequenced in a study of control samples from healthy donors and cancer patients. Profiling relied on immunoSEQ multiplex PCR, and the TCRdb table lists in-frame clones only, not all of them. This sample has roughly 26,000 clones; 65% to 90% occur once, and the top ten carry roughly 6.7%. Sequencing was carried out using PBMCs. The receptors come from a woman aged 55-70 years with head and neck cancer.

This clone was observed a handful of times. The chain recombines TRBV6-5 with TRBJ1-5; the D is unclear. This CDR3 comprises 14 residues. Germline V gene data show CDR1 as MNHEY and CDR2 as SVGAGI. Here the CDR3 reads CAIAETYSNQPQHF. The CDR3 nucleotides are TGTGCTATAGCTGAGACTTATAGCAATCAGCCCCAGCATTTT.

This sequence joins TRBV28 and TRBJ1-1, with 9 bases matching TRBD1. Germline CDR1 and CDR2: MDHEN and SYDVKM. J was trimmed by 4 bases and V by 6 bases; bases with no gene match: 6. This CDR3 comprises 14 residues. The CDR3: CASREDRGGTEAFF. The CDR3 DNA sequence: TGTGCCAGCAGAGAGGACAGGGGCGGCACTGAAGCTTTCTTT.

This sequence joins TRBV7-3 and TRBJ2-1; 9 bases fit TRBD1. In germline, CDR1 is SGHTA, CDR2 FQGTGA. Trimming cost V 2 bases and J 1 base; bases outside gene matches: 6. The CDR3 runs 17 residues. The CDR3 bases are TGTGCCAGCAGCTTATTCCCCGGGACAGGGTCCTACAATGAGCAGTTCTTC. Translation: CASSLFPGTGSYNEQFF.

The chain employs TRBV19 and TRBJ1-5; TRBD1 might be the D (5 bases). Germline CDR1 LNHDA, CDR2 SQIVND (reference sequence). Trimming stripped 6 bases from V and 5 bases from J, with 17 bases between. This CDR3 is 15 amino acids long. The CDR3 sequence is CASSQLGLGYQPQHF. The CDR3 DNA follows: TGTGCCAGTAGCCAACTGGGACTTGGATATCAGCCCCAGCATTTT. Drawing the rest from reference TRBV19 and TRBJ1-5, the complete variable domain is DGGITQSPKYLFRKEGQNVTLSCEQNLNHDAMYWYRQDPGQGLRLIYYSQIVNDFQKGDIAEGYSVSREKKESFPLTVTSAQKNPTAFYLCASSQLGLGYQPQHFGDGTRLSIL.

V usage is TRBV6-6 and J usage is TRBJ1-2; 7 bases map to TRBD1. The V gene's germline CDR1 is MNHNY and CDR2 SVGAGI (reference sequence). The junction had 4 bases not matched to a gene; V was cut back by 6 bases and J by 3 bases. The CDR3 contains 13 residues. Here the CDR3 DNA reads TGTGCCAGCAGCCCCACAGGGGACTATGGCTACACCTTC. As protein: CASSPTGDYGYTF.

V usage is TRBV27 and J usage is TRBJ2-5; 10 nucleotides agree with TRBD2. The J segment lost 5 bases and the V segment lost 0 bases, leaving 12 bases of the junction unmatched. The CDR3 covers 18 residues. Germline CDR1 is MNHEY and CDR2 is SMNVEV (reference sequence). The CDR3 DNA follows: TGTGCCAGCAGTTTATCTAACAAGGGGCTAGCGGGGGTTGAGACCCAGTACTTC. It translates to CASSLSNKGLAGVETQYF.

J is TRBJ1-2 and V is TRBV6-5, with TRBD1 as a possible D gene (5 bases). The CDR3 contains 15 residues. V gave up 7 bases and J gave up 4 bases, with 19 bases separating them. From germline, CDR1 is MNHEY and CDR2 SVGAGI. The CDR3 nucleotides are TGTGCCAGCACCCCAGGGAGTCGGTCTACCTATGGCTACACCTTC. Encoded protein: CASTPGSRSTYGYTF.

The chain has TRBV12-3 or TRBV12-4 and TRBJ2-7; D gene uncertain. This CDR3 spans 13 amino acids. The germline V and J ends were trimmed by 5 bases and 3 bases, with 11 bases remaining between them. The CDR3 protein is CASSQDGHYEQYF. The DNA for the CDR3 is TGTGCCAGCAGTCAAGACGGGCACTACGAGCAGTACTTC.

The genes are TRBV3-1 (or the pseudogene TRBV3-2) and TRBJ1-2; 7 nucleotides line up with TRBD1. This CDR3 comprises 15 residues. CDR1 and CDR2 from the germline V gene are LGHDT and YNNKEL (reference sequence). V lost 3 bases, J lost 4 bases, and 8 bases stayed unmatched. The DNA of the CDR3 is TGTGCCAGCAGCCAGAGGGACAGACCTCGCTATGGCTACACCTTC. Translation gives CASSQRDRPRYGYTF.

The CDR3 nucleotides are TGTGCCAGCAGCCGGGGACCTAGCAATCAGCCCCAGCATTTT. It encodes CASSRGPSNQPQHF. The gene calls are TRBV14 and TRBJ1-5, with TRBD1 as a possible D gene (5 bases). This CDR3 has 14 amino acids. The germline V and J ends were trimmed by 4 bases and 0 bases, with 7 bases remaining between them. Per germline, CDR1 SGHDN and CDR2 FVKESK.

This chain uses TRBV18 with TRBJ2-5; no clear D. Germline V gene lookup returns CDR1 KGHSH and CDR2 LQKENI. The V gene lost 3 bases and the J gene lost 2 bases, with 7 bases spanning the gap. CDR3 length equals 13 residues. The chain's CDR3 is CASSPSEQETQYF. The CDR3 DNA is TGTGCCAGCTCACCTTCTGAGCAAGAGACCCAGTACTTC.

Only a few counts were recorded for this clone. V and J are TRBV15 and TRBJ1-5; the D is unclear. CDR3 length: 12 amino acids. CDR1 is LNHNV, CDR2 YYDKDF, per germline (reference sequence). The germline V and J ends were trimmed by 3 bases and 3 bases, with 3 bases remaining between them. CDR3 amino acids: CATSRDNQPQHF. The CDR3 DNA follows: TGTGCCACCAGCAGGGACAATCAGCCCCAGCATTTT.

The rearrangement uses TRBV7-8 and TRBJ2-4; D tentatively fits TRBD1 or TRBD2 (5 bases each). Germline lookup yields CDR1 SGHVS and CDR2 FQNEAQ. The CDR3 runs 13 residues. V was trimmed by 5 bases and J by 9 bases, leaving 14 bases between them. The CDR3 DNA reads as TGTGCCAGCAGCCAGCGATCCGGGGCCATTCAGTACTTC. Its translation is CASSQRSGAIQYF.

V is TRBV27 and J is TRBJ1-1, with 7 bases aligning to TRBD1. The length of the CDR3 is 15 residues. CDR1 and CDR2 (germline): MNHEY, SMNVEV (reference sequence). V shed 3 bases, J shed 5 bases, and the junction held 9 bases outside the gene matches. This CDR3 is CASSFVSTGRTEAFF. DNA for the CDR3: TGTGCCAGCAGTTTCGTATCGACAGGGCGGACTGAAGCTTTCTTT.

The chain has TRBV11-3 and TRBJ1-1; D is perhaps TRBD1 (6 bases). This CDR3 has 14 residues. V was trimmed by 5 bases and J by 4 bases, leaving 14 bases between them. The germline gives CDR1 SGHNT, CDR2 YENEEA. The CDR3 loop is CASSRKTGGTEAFF. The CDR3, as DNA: TGTGCCAGCAGCCGAAAGACAGGCGGCACTGAAGCTTTCTTT.

CDR3 coding DNA: TGTGCCAGAGGACAGAACAGCAATCAGCCCCAGCATTTT. This sequence encodes CARGQNSNQPQHF. The V call is TRBV6-4, the J call TRBJ1-5; tentative D call: TRBD1 (6 bases). From germline, CDR1 is MRHNA and CDR2 SNTAGT. Deletions cut 9 bases from V and 1 base from J, with 10 bases between. CDR3 length: 13 amino acids.

The CDR3 sequence: CASSQDSGGGGTDTQYF. The DNA for the CDR3 is TGCGCCAGCAGCCAAGATAGTGGCGGGGGGGGCACAGATACGCAGTATTTT. V and J are TRBV4-1 and TRBJ2-3, with 9 bases identical to TRBD2. V lost 0 bases and J lost 1; bases outside the gene matches: 5. The CDR3 covers 17 residues. The germline V gene encodes CDR1 MGHRA and CDR2 YSYEKL.

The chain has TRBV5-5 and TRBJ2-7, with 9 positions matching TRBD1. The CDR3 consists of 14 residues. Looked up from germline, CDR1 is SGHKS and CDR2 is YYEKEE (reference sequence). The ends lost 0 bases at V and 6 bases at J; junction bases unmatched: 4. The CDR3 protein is CASSLGTGAGEQYF. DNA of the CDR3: TGTGCCAGCAGCTTGGGGACAGGGGCCGGCGAGCAGTACTTC.

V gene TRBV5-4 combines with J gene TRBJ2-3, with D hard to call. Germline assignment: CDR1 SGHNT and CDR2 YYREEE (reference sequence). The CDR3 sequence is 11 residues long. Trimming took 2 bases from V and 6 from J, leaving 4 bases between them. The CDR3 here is CASSLRDTQYF. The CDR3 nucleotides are TGTGCCAGCAGCTTAAGGGATACGCAGTATTTT. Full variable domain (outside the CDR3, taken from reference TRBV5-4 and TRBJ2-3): ETGVTQSPTHLIKTRGQQVTLRCSSQSGHNTVSWYQQALGQGPQFIFQYYREEENGRGNFPPRFSGLQFPNYSSELNVNALELDDSALYLCASSLRDTQYFGPGTRLTVL.

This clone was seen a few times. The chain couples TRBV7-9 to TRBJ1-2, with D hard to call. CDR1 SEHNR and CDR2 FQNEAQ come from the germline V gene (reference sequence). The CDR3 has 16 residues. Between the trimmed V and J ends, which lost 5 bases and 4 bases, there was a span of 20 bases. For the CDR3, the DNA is TGTGCCAGCAGCCCAGAGGACCGGAGCCTCAGCTATGGCTACACCTTC. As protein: CASSPEDRSLSYGYTF.

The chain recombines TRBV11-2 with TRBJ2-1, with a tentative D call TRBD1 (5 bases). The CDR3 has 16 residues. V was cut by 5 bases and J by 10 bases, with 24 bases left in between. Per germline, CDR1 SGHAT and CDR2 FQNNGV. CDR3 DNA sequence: TGTGCCAGCAGCCCAGGGCGCGATATTTGGTTAAGGGAGCAGTTCTTC. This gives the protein CASSPGRDIWLREQFF.

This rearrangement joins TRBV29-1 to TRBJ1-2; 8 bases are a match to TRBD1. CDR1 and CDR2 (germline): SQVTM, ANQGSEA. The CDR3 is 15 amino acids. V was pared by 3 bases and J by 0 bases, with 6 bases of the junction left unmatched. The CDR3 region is CSVDKGQAANYGYTF. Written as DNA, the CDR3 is TGCAGCGTTGACAAGGGACAGGCAGCTAACTATGGCTACACCTTC. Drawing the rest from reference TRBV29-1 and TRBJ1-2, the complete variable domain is SAVISQKPSRDICQRGTSLTIQCQVDSQVTMMFWYRQQPGQSLTLIATANQGSEATYESGFVIDKFPISRPNLTFSTLTVSNMSPEDSSIYLCSVDKGQAANYGYTFGSGTRLTVV.

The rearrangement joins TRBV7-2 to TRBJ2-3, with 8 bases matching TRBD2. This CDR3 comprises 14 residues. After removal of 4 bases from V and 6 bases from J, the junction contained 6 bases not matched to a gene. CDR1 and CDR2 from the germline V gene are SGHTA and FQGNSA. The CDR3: CASSSRLASDTQYF. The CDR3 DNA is TGTGCCAGCAGCTCCAGACTAGCGTCTGATACGCAGTATTTT.

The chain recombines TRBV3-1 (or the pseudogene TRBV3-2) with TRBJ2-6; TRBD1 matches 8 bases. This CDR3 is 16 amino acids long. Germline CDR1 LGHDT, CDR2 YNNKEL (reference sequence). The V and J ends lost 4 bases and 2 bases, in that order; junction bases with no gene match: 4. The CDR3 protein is CASSPSGGAGANVLTF. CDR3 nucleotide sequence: TGTGCCAGCAGCCCCTCAGGGGGCGCTGGGGCCAACGTCCTGACTTTC.

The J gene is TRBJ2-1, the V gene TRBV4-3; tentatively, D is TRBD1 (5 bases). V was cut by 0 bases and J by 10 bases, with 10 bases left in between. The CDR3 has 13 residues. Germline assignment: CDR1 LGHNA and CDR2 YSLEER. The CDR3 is CASSQERPGEQFF. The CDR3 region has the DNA TGCGCCAGCAGCCAAGAGAGGCCAGGGGAGCAGTTCTTC.

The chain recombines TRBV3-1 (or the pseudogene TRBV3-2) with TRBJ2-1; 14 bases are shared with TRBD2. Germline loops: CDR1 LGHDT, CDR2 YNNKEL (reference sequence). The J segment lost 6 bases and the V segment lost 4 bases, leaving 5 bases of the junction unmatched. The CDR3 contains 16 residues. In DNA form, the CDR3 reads TGTGCCAGCAGCCTGGGACTAGCGGGAGCCCGCAATGAGCAGTTCTTC. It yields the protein CASSLGLAGARNEQFF.

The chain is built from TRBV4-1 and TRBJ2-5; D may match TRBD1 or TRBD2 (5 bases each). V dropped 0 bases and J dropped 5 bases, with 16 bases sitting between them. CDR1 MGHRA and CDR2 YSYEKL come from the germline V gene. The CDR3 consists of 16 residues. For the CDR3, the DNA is TGCGCCAGCAGCCAAGATTCCCCCATGGGGGAGGAGACCCAGTACTTC. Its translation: CASSQDSPMGEETQYF.

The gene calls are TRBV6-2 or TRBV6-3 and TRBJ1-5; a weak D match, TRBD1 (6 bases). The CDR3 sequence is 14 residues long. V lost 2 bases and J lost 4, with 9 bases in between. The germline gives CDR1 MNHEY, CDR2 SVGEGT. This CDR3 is CASSYPGTNQPQHF. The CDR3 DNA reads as TGTGCCAGCAGTTACCCCGGGACAAATCAGCCCCAGCATTTT.

The CDR3 spells CASSPQGNGNTIYF. The CDR3 DNA is TGTGCCAGCTCACCCCAGGGAAATGGAAACACCATATATTTT. This chain uses TRBV18 with TRBJ1-3; maybe TRBD1 (5 bases). The CDR3 runs to 14 residues. The germline V gene has CDR1 KGHSH and CDR2 LQKENI. Trimming stripped 3 bases from V and 3 bases from J, with 9 bases between.